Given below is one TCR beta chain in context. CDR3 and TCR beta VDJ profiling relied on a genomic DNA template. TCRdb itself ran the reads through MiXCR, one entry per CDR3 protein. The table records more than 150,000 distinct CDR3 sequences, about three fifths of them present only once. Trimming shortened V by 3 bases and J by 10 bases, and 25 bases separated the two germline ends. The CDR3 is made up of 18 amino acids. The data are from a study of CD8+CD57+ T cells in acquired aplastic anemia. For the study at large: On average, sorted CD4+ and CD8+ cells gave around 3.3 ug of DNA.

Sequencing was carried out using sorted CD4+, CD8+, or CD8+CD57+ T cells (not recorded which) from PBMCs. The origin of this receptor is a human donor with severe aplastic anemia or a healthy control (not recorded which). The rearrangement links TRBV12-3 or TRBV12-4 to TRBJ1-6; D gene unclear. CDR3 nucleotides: TGTGCCAGCAGTTTTACCGGGATAGCAGTCCCTGAAAGGTCACCCCTCCACTTT. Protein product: CASSFTGIAVPERSPLHF.